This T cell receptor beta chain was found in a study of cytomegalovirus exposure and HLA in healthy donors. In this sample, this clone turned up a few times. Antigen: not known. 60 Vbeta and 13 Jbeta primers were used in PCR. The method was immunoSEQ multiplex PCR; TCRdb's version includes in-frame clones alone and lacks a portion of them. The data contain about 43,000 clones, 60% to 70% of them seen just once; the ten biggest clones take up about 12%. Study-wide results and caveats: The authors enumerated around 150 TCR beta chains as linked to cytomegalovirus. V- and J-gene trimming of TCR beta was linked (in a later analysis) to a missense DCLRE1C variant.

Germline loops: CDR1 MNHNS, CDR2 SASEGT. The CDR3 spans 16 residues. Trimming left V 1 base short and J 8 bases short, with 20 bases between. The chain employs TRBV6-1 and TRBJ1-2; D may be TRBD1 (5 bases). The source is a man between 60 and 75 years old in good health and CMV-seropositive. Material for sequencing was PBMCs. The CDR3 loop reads CASSEEGQGRVRGYTF. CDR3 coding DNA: TGTGCCAGCAGTGAAGAGGGGCAGGGCCGAGTGCGAGGCTACACCTTC.